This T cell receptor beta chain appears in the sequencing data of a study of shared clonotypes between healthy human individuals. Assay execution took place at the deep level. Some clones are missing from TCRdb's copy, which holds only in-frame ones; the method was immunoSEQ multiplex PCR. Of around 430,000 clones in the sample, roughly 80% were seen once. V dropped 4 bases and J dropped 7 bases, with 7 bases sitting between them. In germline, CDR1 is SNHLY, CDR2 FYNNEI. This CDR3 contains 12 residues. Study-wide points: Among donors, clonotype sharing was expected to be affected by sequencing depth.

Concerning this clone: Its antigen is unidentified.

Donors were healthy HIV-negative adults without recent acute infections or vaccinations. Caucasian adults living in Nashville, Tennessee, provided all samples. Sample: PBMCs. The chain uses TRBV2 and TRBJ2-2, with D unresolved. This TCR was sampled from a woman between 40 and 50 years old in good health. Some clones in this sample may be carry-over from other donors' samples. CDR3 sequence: CASSGVYGELFF. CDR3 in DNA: TGTGCCAGCAGTGGGGTTTACGGGGAGCTGTTTTTT.